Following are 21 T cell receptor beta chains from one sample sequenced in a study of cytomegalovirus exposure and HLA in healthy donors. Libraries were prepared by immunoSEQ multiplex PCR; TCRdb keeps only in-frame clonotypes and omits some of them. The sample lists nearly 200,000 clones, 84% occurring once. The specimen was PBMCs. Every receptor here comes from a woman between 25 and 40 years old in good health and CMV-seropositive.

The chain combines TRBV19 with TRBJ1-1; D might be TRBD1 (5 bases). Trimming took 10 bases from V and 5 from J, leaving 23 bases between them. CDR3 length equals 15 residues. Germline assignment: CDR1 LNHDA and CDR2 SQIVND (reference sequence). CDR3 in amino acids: CATKSNRVPGTEAFF. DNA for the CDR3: TGTGCCACAAAATCCAACCGGGTTCCAGGGACTGAAGCTTTCTTT.

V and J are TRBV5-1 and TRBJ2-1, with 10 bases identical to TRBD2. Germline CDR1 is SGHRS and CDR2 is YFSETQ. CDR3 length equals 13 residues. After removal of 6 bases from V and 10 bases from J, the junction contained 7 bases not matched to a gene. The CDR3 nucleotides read TGCGCCAGCAATGAGCCTAGCGGGGGCGAGCAGTTCTTC. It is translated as CASNEPSGGEQFF.

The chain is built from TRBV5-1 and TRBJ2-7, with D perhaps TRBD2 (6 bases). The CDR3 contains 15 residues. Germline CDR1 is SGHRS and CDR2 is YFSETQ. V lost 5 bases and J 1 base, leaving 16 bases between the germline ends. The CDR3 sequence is CASSYRDSLSYEQYF. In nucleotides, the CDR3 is TGCGCCAGCAGTTATCGGGACTCCCTTTCCTACGAGCAGTACTTC.

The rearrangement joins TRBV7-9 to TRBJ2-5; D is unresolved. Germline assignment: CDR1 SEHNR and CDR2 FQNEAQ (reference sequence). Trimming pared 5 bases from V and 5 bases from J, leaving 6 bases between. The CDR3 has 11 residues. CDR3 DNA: TGTGCCAGCAGCCCCGTGGAGACCCAGTACTTC. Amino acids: CASSPVETQYF.

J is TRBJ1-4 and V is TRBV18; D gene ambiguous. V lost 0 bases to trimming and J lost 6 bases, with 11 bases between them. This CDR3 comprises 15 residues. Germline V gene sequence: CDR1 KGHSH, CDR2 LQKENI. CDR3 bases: TGTGCCAGCTCACCACCCCTCGGGTCGGATGAAAAACTGTTTTTT. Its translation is CASSPPLGSDEKLFF.

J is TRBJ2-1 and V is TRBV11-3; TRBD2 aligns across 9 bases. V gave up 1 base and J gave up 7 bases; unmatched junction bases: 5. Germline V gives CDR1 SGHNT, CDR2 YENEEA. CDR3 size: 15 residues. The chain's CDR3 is CASSLGGSGGNEQFF. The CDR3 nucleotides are TGTGCCAGCAGCTTAGGTGGTAGCGGGGGAAATGAGCAGTTCTTC.

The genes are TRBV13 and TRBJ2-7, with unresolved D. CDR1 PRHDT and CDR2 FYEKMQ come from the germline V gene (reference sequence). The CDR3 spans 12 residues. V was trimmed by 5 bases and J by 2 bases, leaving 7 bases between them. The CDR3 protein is CASSQAAYEQYF. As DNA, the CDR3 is TGTGCCAGCAGCCAGGCCGCCTACGAGCAGTACTTC.

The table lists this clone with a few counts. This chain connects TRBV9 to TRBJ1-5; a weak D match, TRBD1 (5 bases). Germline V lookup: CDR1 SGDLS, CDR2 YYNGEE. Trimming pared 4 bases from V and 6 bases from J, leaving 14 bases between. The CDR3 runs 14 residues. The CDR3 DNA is TGTGCCAGCAGCTCAAGCGGGGGTAGTCAGCCCCAGCATTTT. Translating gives CASSSSGGSQPQHF.

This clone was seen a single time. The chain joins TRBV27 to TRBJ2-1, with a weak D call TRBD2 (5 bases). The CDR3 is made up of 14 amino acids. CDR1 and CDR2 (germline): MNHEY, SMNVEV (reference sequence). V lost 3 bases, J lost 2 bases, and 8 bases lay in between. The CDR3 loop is CASSFPGTYNEQFF. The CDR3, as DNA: TGTGCCAGCAGTTTCCCCGGGACCTACAATGAGCAGTTCTTC.

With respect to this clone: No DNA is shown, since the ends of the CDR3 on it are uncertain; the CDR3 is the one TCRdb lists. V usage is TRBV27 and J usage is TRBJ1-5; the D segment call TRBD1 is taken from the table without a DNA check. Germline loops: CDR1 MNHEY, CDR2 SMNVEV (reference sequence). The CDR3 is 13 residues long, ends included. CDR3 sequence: CASSLFGQGSMHF.

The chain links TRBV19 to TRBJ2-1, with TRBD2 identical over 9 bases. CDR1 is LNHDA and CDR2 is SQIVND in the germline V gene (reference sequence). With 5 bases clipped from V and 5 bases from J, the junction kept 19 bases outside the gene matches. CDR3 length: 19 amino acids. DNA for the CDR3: TGTGCCAGTAGTCCTCAGGCCCCGCGGGGGGGAGTGGGCCACAATGAGCAGTTCTTC. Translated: CASSPQAPRGGVGHNEQFF.

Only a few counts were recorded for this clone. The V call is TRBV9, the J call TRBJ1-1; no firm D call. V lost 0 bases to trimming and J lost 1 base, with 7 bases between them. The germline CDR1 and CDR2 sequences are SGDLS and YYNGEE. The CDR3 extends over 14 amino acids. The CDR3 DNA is TGTGCCAGCAGCGTAGCACCAGGGAACACTGAAGCTTTCTTT. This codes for CASSVAPGNTEAFF.

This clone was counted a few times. DNA for the CDR3: TGTGCCTGGAGTGTAGGGGACACCGCGATCTACGAGCAGTACTTC. Translated: CAWSVGDTAIYEQYF. The chain couples TRBV30 to TRBJ2-7; possibly TRBD1 for D (6 bases). This CDR3 region has 15 residues. Trimming took off 0 bases at V and 3 bases at J, with 15 bases between the two ends. Germline V gene sequence: CDR1 GTSNPN, CDR2 SVGIG (reference sequence).

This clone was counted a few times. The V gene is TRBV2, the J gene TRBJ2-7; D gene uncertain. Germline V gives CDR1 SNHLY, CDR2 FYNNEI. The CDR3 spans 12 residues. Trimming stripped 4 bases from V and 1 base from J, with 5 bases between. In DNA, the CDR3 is TGTGCCAGCAGTGCCCATTCCTACGAGCAGTACTTC. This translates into CASSAHSYEQYF.

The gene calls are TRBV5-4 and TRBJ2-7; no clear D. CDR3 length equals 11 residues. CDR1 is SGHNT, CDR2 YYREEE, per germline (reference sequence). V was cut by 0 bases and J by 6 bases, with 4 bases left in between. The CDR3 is CASSLGREQYF. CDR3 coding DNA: TGTGCCAGCAGCTTGGGTCGCGAGCAGTACTTC.

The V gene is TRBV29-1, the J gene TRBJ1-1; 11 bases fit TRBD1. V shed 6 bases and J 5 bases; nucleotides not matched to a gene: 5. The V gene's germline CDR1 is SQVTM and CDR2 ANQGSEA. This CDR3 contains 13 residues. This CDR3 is CSVVGTGGTEAFF. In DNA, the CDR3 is TGCAGCGTGGTCGGGACAGGGGGAACTGAAGCTTTCTTT.

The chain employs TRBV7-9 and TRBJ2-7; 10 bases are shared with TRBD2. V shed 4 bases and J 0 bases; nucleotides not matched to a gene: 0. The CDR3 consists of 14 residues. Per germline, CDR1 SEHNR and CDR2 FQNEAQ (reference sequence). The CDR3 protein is CASSSSGSSYEQYF. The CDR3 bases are TGTGCCAGCAGCTCTAGCGGGAGCTCCTACGAGCAGTACTTC.

The CDR3 nucleotides read TGTGCCAGCACTTCGGGGACCCTAGGGGGAAATGAGCAGTTCTTC. Amino acids: CASTSGTLGGNEQFF. The genes are TRBV14 and TRBJ2-1; D may be TRBD1 (6 bases). Looked up from germline, CDR1 is SGHDN and CDR2 is FVKESK. This CDR3 spans 15 amino acids. V was pared by 7 bases and J by 7 bases, with 20 bases between.

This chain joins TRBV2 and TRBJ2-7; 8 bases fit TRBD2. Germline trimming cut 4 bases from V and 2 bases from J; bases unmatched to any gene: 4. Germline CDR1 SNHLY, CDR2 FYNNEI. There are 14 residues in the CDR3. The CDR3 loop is CASSGGRGAYEQYF. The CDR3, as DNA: TGTGCCAGCAGTGGTGGGCGGGGGGCCTACGAGCAGTACTTC.

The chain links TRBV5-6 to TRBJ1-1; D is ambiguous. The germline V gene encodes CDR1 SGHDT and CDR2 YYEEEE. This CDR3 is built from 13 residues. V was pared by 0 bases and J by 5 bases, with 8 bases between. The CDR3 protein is CASSLGQSTEAFF. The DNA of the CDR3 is TGTGCCAGCAGCTTGGGCCAGTCGACTGAAGCTTTCTTT.

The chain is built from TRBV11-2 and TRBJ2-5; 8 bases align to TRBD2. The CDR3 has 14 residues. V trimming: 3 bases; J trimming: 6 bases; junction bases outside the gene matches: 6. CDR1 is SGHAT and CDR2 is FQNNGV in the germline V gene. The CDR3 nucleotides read TGTGCCAGCAGCTTGAGAGCGGGAGAACAGACCCAGTACTTC. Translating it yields CASSLRAGEQTQYF.